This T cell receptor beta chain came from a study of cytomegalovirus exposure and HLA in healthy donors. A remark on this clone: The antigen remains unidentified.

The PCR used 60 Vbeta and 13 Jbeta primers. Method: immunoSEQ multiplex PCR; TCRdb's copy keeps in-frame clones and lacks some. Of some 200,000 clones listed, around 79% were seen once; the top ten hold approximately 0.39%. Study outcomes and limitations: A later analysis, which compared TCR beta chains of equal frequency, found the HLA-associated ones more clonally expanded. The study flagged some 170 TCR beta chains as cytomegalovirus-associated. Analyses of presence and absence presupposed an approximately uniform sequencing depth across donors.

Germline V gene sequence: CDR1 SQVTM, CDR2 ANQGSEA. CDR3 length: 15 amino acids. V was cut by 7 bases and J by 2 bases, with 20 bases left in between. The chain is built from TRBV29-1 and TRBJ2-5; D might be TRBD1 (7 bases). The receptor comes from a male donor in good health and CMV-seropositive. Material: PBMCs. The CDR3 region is CSGGKAGQLQETQYF. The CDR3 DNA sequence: TGCAGCGGCGGGAAGGCGGGACAGCTTCAAGAGACCCAGTACTTC.